A selection of T cell receptor beta chains follows, all from one sample in a study of T cells in Graves' hyperthyroidism and ophthalmopathy. TCRdb fed the multiplex PCR reads into MiXCR, producing one record per CDR3 protein. Altogether about 690,000 distinct CDR3 sequences are present, roughly 17% being singletons, with the ten largest covering less than 20%. Sequences were obtained from blood. The receptors originated from a man aged 50-59 years with Graves' hyperthyroidism. CDR3s include the opening cysteine and the closing phenylalanine or tryptophan. D genes are given only for firm matches. Clone sizes are given selectively: once, few, many, or a class where the clone is expanded.

len: 17
abundance: many
d_gene: NA
j_gene: TRBJ2-5
v_gene: TRBV6-1
CDR3nt: TGTGCCAGCAGTCCTCGAAACAGGGGAGGGGGCCAAGAGACCCAGTACTTC
CDR3aa: CASSPRNRGGGQETQYF

len: 14
abundance: NA
d_gene: NA
j_gene: TRBJ2-2
v_gene: TRBV2
CDR3nt: TGTGCCAGCAGTGAAGTGGTCAACACCGGGGAGCTGTTTTTT
CDR3aa: CASSEVVNTGELFF

len: 17
abundance: many
d_gene: NA
j_gene: TRBJ1-1
v_gene: TRBV28
CDR3nt: TGTGCCAGCAGTGCCTTTTGGAGGGTTGATGAGAACACTGAAGCTTTCTTT
CDR3aa: CASSAFWRVDENTEAFF

len: 14
abundance: many
d_gene: NA
j_gene: TRBJ2-7
v_gene: TRBV25-1
CDR3nt: TGTGCCAGCAGGACGGGGCAGCCGGTAAGCGAGCAGTACTTC
CDR3aa: CASRTGQPVSEQYF

len: 14
abundance: many
d_gene: NA
j_gene: TRBJ1-2
v_gene: TRBV12-3/TRBV12-4
CDR3nt: TGTGCCAGCACAAAGGACAGCTGGTCTTATGGCTACACCTTC
CDR3aa: CASTKDSWSYGYTF

len: 17
abundance: many
d_gene: NA
j_gene: TRBJ2-3
v_gene: TRBV27
CDR3nt: TGTGCCAGCAGTTTCACTAGCCCGGTGTCTGCCGGGGATACGCAGTATTTT
CDR3aa: CASSFTSPVSAGDTQYF

len: 13
abundance: few
d_gene: NA
j_gene: TRBJ2-1
v_gene: TRBV28
CDR3nt: TGTGCCAGCAACGAGGGTCCGATCAATGAGCAGTTCTTC
CDR3aa: CASNEGPINEQFF

len: 16
abundance: many
d_gene: TRBD1
j_gene: TRBJ1-1
v_gene: TRBV27
CDR3nt: TGTGCCAGCAGTTTATCCCAGGACAGGCTGGACACTGAAGCTTTCTTT
CDR3aa: CASSLSQDRLDTEAFF

len: 16
abundance: NA
d_gene: TRBD1
j_gene: TRBJ2-7
v_gene: TRBV29-1
CDR3nt: TGCAGCGTTCGAGACGGACAGGCTGAAAACTCCTACGAGCAGTACTTC
CDR3aa: CSVRDGQAENSYEQYF

len: 15
abundance: once
d_gene: TRBD2
j_gene: TRBJ2-7
v_gene: TRBV12-3/TRBV12-4
CDR3nt: TGTGCCAGCAGTTCCATAGCGGGAGGGCCGGTCGAGCAGTACTTC
CDR3aa: CASSSIAGGPVEQYF

len: 14
abundance: many
d_gene: TRBD1
j_gene: TRBJ1-3
v_gene: TRBV28
CDR3nt: TGTGCCAGCAGTTTGACAGGGGACGGAAACACCATATATTTT
CDR3aa: CASSLTGDGNTIYF

len: 11
abundance: NA
d_gene: NA
j_gene: TRBJ1-2
v_gene: TRBV29-1
CDR3nt: TGCAGCGTTGAAGGGTCCTATGGCTACACCTTC
CDR3aa: CSVEGSYGYTF

len: 14
abundance: many
d_gene: TRBD2
j_gene: TRBJ2-5
v_gene: TRBV12-3/TRBV12-4
CDR3nt: TGTGCCAGCAGCCCTAGTAGCGGGTACGGGACCCAGTACTTC
CDR3aa: CASSPSSGYGTQYF

len: 14
abundance: many
d_gene: NA
j_gene: TRBJ2-7
v_gene: TRBV29-1
CDR3nt: TGCAGCGTGAAGGTAGACAGCTACTCCTACGAGCAGTACTTC
CDR3aa: CSVKVDSYSYEQYF

len: 14
abundance: NA
d_gene: TRBD2
j_gene: TRBJ2-1
v_gene: TRBV10-2
CDR3nt: TGCGCCAGCCGACGGGGGGGGGACTACAATGAGCAGTTCTTC
CDR3aa: CASRRGGDYNEQFF

len: 19
abundance: NA
d_gene: TRBD2
j_gene: TRBJ2-1
v_gene: TRBV28
CDR3nt: TGTGCCAGCAGTTTATTAGGACTAGCGGGAGGGCCGTCCTACAATGAGCAGTTCTTC
CDR3aa: CASSLLGLAGGPSYNEQFF

len: 16
abundance: many
d_gene: TRBD1
j_gene: TRBJ1-5
v_gene: TRBV19
CDR3nt: TGTGCCAGTAGTATAGTAGGGACAGCCGACGGGAAGCCCCAGCATTTT
CDR3aa: CASSIVGTADGKPQHF

len: 14
abundance: many
d_gene: NA
j_gene: TRBJ2-1
v_gene: TRBV14
CDR3nt: TGTGCCAGCAGCCGAGCAGGGTTCTACAATGAGCAGTTCTTC
CDR3aa: CASSRAGFYNEQFF

len: 16
abundance: many
d_gene: NA
j_gene: TRBJ1-1
v_gene: TRBV27
CDR3nt: TGTGCCAGCAGTTTCTGGGGCAAGGGAAGGGATACTGAAGCTTTCTTT
CDR3aa: CASSFWGKGRDTEAFF

len: 16
abundance: few
d_gene: TRBD1
j_gene: TRBJ2-7
v_gene: TRBV4-1
CDR3nt: TGCGCCAGCAGCCATCCCAAAGTGGGACAGGGCTACGAGCAGTACTTC
CDR3aa: CASSHPKVGQGYEQYF

len: 14
abundance: NA
d_gene: TRBD2
j_gene: TRBJ2-3
v_gene: TRBV28
CDR3nt: TGTGCCAGCAGTATCTGGACTAGAATAGATACGCAGTATTTT
CDR3aa: CASSIWTRIDTQYF

len: 13
abundance: NA
d_gene: NA
j_gene: TRBJ2-7
v_gene: TRBV20-1
CDR3nt: TGCAGTGCTAGTCCGACGGGAGACTACGAGCAGTACTTC
CDR3aa: CSASPTGDYEQYF

len: 12
abundance: many
d_gene: NA
j_gene: TRBJ2-1
v_gene: TRBV27
CDR3nt: TGTGCCAGCAGTTTTACAGGGACTGAGCAGTTCTTC
CDR3aa: CASSFTGTEQFF

len: 14
abundance: few
d_gene: NA
j_gene: TRBJ2-1
v_gene: TRBV30
CDR3nt: TGTGCCTGGAGTACCGGGACCACCTACAATGAGCAGTTCTTC
CDR3aa: CAWSTGTTYNEQFF

len: 11
abundance: NA
d_gene: NA
j_gene: TRBJ1-1
v_gene: TRBV20-1
CDR3nt: TGCAGTGCTACACGACCCACTGAAGCTTTCTTT
CDR3aa: CSATRPTEAFF

len: 12
abundance: many
d_gene: NA
j_gene: TRBJ2-7
v_gene: TRBV30
CDR3nt: TGTGCGCTGGAAAGGGCCTCCTACGAGCAGTACTTC
CDR3aa: CALERASYEQYF

len: 15
abundance: many
d_gene: NA
j_gene: TRBJ2-7
v_gene: TRBV28
CDR3nt: TGTGCCAGCAGTTTAGGAGTTTCTGGGGCTGGCGAGCAGTACTTC
CDR3aa: CASSLGVSGAGEQYF

len: 20
abundance: many
d_gene: TRBD2
j_gene: TRBJ2-2
v_gene: TRBV9
CDR3nt: TGTGCCAGCAGCGTAGGTTGGGGGGTTAGCGGGAAGGCGAACACCGGGGAGCTGTTTTTT
CDR3aa: CASSVGWGVSGKANTGELFF

len: 13
abundance: NA
d_gene: NA
j_gene: TRBJ2-7
v_gene: TRBV6-5
CDR3nt: TGTGCCAGCAGTTATACTGAAACCTACGAGCAGTACTTC
CDR3aa: CASSYTETYEQYF

len: 16
abundance: many
d_gene: NA
j_gene: TRBJ1-3
v_gene: TRBV28
CDR3nt: TGTGCCAGCAATGGGCGGGCGTCGGGGTCTGGAAACACCATATATTTT
CDR3aa: CASNGRASGSGNTIYF

len: 14
abundance: many
d_gene: TRBD1
j_gene: TRBJ2-7
v_gene: TRBV10-3
CDR3nt: TGTGCCATCAGGGAGACAGGGTCGACCTACGAGCAGTACTTC
CDR3aa: CAIRETGSTYEQYF

len: 19
abundance: many
d_gene: TRBD1
j_gene: TRBJ1-6
v_gene: TRBV9
CDR3nt: TGTGCCAGCAGCACCGCCCCGGGACAGGGAAGCTCCTATAATTCACCCCTCCACTTT
CDR3aa: CASSTAPGQGSSYNSPLHF

len: 15
abundance: few
d_gene: NA
j_gene: TRBJ1-3
v_gene: TRBV30
CDR3nt: TGTGCCTGGACTACGGGACATCTCTCTGGAAACACCATATATTTT
CDR3aa: CAWTTGHLSGNTIYF

len: 17
abundance: many
d_gene: NA
j_gene: TRBJ2-7
v_gene: TRBV7-6
CDR3nt: TGTGCCAGCAGCTTAGCGCGGGGCGTGGCGGAGGTCTACGAGCAGTACTTC
CDR3aa: CASSLARGVAEVYEQYF

len: 16
abundance: many
d_gene: NA
j_gene: TRBJ2-7
v_gene: TRBV11-2
CDR3nt: TGTGCCAGCAGACCGTTAATACGGAGTTCTTACTACGAGCAGTACTTC
CDR3aa: CASRPLIRSSYYEQYF

len: 15
abundance: many
d_gene: NA
j_gene: TRBJ2-7
v_gene: TRBV10-3
CDR3nt: TGTGCCATCAGAGGCGGGATCCTGGGGGGATACGAGCAGTACTTC
CDR3aa: CAIRGGILGGYEQYF

len: 13
abundance: NA
d_gene: NA
j_gene: TRBJ1-1
v_gene: TRBV6-2/TRBV6-3
CDR3nt: TGTGCCTCCCAAGTGCCGGGGTACGCTGAAGCTTTCTTT
CDR3aa: CASQVPGYAEAFF

len: 15
abundance: many
d_gene: NA
j_gene: TRBJ2-5
v_gene: TRBV2
CDR3nt: TGTGCCAGCAGTGGGGAGACTTCCATAAGGGAGACCCAGTACTTC
CDR3aa: CASSGETSIRETQYF

len: 17
abundance: NA
d_gene: TRBD1
j_gene: TRBJ2-1
v_gene: TRBV14
CDR3nt: TGTGCCAGCAGCCAAGATATCGGGACAGGAATATACAATGAGCAGTTCTTC
CDR3aa: CASSQDIGTGIYNEQFF

len: 16
abundance: NA
d_gene: NA
j_gene: TRBJ2-3
v_gene: TRBV29-1
CDR3nt: TGCAGCGTTGAAGGGTCTGTGGAGCTATACACAGATACGCAGTATTTT
CDR3aa: CSVEGSVELYTDTQYF

len: 14
abundance: few
d_gene: NA
j_gene: TRBJ2-7
v_gene: TRBV27
CDR3nt: TGTGCCAGCAGCCTGATGGGGGCTGAACTGGAGCAGTACTTC
CDR3aa: CASSLMGAELEQYF

len: 11
abundance: NA
d_gene: NA
j_gene: TRBJ1-1
v_gene: TRBV6-1
CDR3nt: TGTGCCAGCATCCACACGACTGAAGCTTTCTTT
CDR3aa: CASIHTTEAFF

len: 18
abundance: NA
d_gene: TRBD1
j_gene: TRBJ1-1
v_gene: TRBV28
CDR3nt: TGTGCCAGCAGTTATACCTGGGCCCCGGGACAGGGGGCGGGGTGGGCTTTCTTT
CDR3aa: CASSYTWAPGQGAGWAFF

len: 16
abundance: few
d_gene: NA
j_gene: TRBJ2-7
v_gene: TRBV6-5
CDR3nt: TGTGCCAGCAGTTACGCAAACCGGGACACCTCCTACGAGCAGTACTTC
CDR3aa: CASSYANRDTSYEQYF

len: 16
abundance: few
d_gene: NA
j_gene: TRBJ2-2
v_gene: TRBV7-6
CDR3nt: TGTGCCAGCAGCTTAGACGTGGGCGGGAACACCGGGGAGCTGTTTTTT
CDR3aa: CASSLDVGGNTGELFF

len: 18
abundance: NA
d_gene: TRBD2
j_gene: TRBJ2-3
v_gene: TRBV5-1
CDR3nt: TGCGCCAGCAGCTCGAACCGTCCAGAGCGGGAGGGAACAGATACGCAGTATTTT
CDR3aa: CASSSNRPEREGTDTQYF

len: 15
abundance: few
d_gene: TRBD1
j_gene: TRBJ2-3
v_gene: TRBV10-3
CDR3nt: TGTGCCATCAGTGACCCGGACAGGGTCACAGATACGCAGTATTTT
CDR3aa: CAISDPDRVTDTQYF

len: 14
abundance: NA
d_gene: TRBD1
j_gene: TRBJ1-4
v_gene: TRBV20-1
CDR3nt: TGCAGTGCTAGCACAGGGGGCTCTAATGAAAAACTGTTTTTT
CDR3aa: CSASTGGSNEKLFF

len: 14
abundance: NA
d_gene: NA
j_gene: TRBJ2-2
v_gene: TRBV24-1
CDR3nt: TGTGCCACCAGTGATTACATGAACACCGGGGAGCTGTTTTTT
CDR3aa: CATSDYMNTGELFF

len: 15
abundance: many
d_gene: TRBD1
j_gene: TRBJ2-5
v_gene: TRBV18
CDR3nt: TGTGCCAGCTCACCAAGGGACAGCCGGCAAGAGACCCAGTACTTC
CDR3aa: CASSPRDSRQETQYF

len: 13
abundance: few
d_gene: NA
j_gene: TRBJ2-5
v_gene: TRBV19
CDR3nt: TGTGCCAGTAGAAGCCTAGTGCGGGAGACCCAGTACTTC
CDR3aa: CASRSLVRETQYF

len: 15
abundance: many
d_gene: NA
j_gene: TRBJ1-1
v_gene: TRBV2
CDR3nt: TGTGCCAGCAGTGAAAGTCAGGGGCGAACTCCTGAAGCTTTCTTT
CDR3aa: CASSESQGRTPEAFF

len: 15
abundance: many
d_gene: NA
j_gene: TRBJ1-1
v_gene: TRBV7-9
CDR3nt: TGTGCCAGCAGCCCCTGGGCTCCCACGCAAGGTGAAGCTTTCTTT
CDR3aa: CASSPWAPTQGEAFF

len: 15
abundance: many
d_gene: TRBD1
j_gene: TRBJ2-7
v_gene: TRBV7-9
CDR3nt: TGTGCCAGCAGCCCAGGCCGGGACAGGGTTTACGAGCAGTACTTC
CDR3aa: CASSPGRDRVYEQYF

len: 16
abundance: few
d_gene: NA
j_gene: TRBJ2-2
v_gene: TRBV12-5
CDR3nt: TGTGCTAGTGCCCCTCGACATCGGCAGAACACCGGGGAGCTGTTTTTT
CDR3aa: CASAPRHRQNTGELFF

len: 19
abundance: NA
d_gene: TRBD2
j_gene: TRBJ2-1
v_gene: TRBV5-1
CDR3nt: TGCGCCAGCAGCCTCCGGGGACTAGCGGGAACAGAATCCTACAATGAGCAGTTCTTC
CDR3aa: CASSLRGLAGTESYNEQFF

len: 14
abundance: many
d_gene: TRBD1
j_gene: TRBJ1-5
v_gene: TRBV6-1
CDR3nt: TGTGCCAGCAGTGAAGGACAGGGCCAACAGCCCCAGCATTTT
CDR3aa: CASSEGQGQQPQHF

len: 14
abundance: many
d_gene: TRBD2
j_gene: TRBJ2-2
v_gene: TRBV5-1
CDR3nt: TGCGCCAGCAGAGGACTAGAGGATGCCGGGGAGCTGTTTTTT
CDR3aa: CASRGLEDAGELFF